These 4 T cell receptor beta chains originate from one sample sequenced in a study of beta chain features in type 1 diabetes. All of the isolated RNA was reverse transcribed, so expressed TCRB transcripts were sequenced. Sequencing used immunoSEQ multiplex PCR; TCRdb keeps in-frame clones, though not all of them. The table has under 400,000 clones, roughly 13% seen once. The sample comprised naive CD4+ T cells from blood. Source of these receptors: a man aged 18 to 30 in good health.

This clone was seen a handful of times. V is TRBV5-4 and J is TRBJ2-7, with 11 positions matching TRBD2. J was trimmed by 2 bases and V by 0 bases; bases with no gene match: 4. The CDR3 covers 16 residues. Germline V CDR1 and CDR2: SGHNT, YYREEE (reference sequence). The DNA of the CDR3 is TGTGCCAGCAGCTTGGGGGGGACTAGCGGCCCCTACGAGCAGTACTTC. This sequence encodes CASSLGGTSGPYEQYF.

This clone turned up a few times. V and J are TRBV18 and TRBJ1-2; 7 nucleotides line up with TRBD1. The trim removed 3 bases at V and 8 bases at J, leaving 12 bases unmatched. CDR1 and CDR2 (germline): KGHSH, LQKENI. The CDR3 totals 15 residues. This CDR3 reads CASSPTREGAGGYTF. The CDR3 DNA is TGTGCCAGCTCACCCACCCGGGAGGGGGCAGGAGGCTACACCTTC.

J is TRBJ2-3 and V is TRBV30, with D unresolved. The CDR3 has 18 residues. The germline V gene encodes CDR1 GTSNPN and CDR2 SVGIG (reference sequence). The V and J ends lost 7 bases and 0 bases respectively, with 26 bases between them. The CDR3 region has the DNA TGTGCCTACGAATCAATGGTGGCAGACACTCCTAGCACAGATACGCAGTATTTT. This gives the protein CAYESMVADTPSTDTQYF. The complete variable domain, with remaining parts taken from reference TRBV30 and TRBJ2-3, reads SQTIHQWPATLVQPVGSPLSLECTVEGTSNPNLYWYRQAAGRGLQLLFYSVGIGQISSEVPQNLSASRPQDRQFILSSKKLLLSDSGFYLCAYESMVADTPSTDTQYFGPGTRLTVL.

This clone has a handful of counts. The rearrangement joins TRBV10-3 to TRBJ1-1; maybe TRBD1 (6 bases). Germline V gene lookup returns CDR1 ENHRY and CDR2 SYGVKD. With 5 bases removed from V and 2 bases from J, the gap between germline ends came to 15 bases. This CDR3 has 15 residues. The CDR3 spells CAISSPPGANTEAFF. Written as DNA, the CDR3 is TGTGCCATCAGTTCCCCCCCAGGGGCCAACACTGAAGCTTTCTTT.